This T cell receptor (beta chain) was found in a study of PD-1 blockade in classical Hodgkin lymphoma. About the study: Nivolumab 3 mg/kg was given intravenously every 2 weeks.

Study-wide points: CD4+ TCR diversity, unlike CD8+, rose significantly by C4D1.

Details on this clone: No antigen is known for it.

Sequencing used immunoSEQ multiplex PCR; TCRdb keeps in-frame clones, though not all of them. Seen here are 50,000 to 75,000 clones, 75% to 90% observed once, and the top ten hold 15%. All patients experienced relapse after autologous stem cell transplantation, and brentuximab vedotin exposure was variable. This material consisted of peripheral blood mononuclear cells (PBMCs), taken at baseline. The sequence came from a human donor with classical Hodgkin lymphoma.

CDR3 sequence (DNA): TGTGCCAGCAGCTTACTTTTTGCGGCGGATGACAGGGTCAATGAGCAGTTCTTC. The encoded protein is CASSLLFAADDRVNEQFF. V usage is TRBV7-2 and J usage is TRBJ2-1, with 7 nucleotides matching TRBD1. The CDR3 spans 18 residues. The germline gives CDR1 SGHTA, CDR2 FQGNSA. J gave up 6 bases and V 2 bases, and 16 bases lay outside the gene matches.